This entry describes one TCR beta chain. No cognate antigen has been identified for it. Base qualities were left out, and no much larger clone turns up one base away. This entry belongs to a study of T cell responses to AZD1222 COVID-19 vaccine (TCRdb year 2021). About the investigation overall: AZD1222 recipients given second doses at about 4 weeks or at about 12 weeks were pooled, since spike-specific TCR depth and breadth were not found to differ between the two schedules. TCR sequencing was performed for about 250 trial participants, of whom some 200 were given two doses of AZD1222 and about 25 were given two doses of MenACWY control vaccine. Trial participants were enrolled by age into subgroups of 18-55, 56-69 and 70-plus years, and roughly 160, 29 and 62 TCR-sequenced participants, respectively, were included in these subgroups.

Points the paper makes about the study in general: The 56-69-year group was small, and its depth increase did not reach significance, likely because of low power. Participants were mostly white British and included more females than males, and it was suggested by the authors that clonal diversity may have been underestimated. No day 14 peak-response samples were available, so repertoires were characterized only after the peak T cell response. Only a handful of AZD1222 recipients were SARS-CoV-2 seropositive at baseline, limiting conclusions about previously exposed vaccinees. Epitopes outside the regions mutated in the B.1.351 and B.1.1.7 variants were reportedly recognized by nearly half of the unique spike-specific TCRs. After two AZD1222 doses, spike-specific TCR breadth and depth were significantly higher than at day 0 and than in MenACWY recipients. Vaccine-associated CD4 TCRs spanned the whole spike protein, with dominant responses in regions 160-218 and 743-854.

Read against the paper, the sample's time point label means: baseline before first vaccination. The vaccinee samples were drawn from two UK trials, COV001 and COV002, one of which was a single-blind randomized controlled phase 2/3 trial testing AZD1222 (ChAdOx1 nCoV-19) in healthy adults. For TCRbeta chain sequencing, PBMC samples were collected from trial participants at day 0 and at day 28 after the second dose. The CDR3 regions of human TCRbeta chains were subjected to immunosequencing. The authors' analysis ran thus. Repertoire TCRs were matched against a reference library of SARS-CoV-2-specific TCRs generated with the MIRA antigen-specificity platform. Breadth meant the fraction of unique TCRs that were SARS-CoV-2-associated, whereas depth meant the fraction of total T cells that were SARS-CoV-2-associated. Each spike-specific TCR was assigned to its reactive spike region and to a CD4 or CD8 class using the MIRA data. Log10-transformed breadth and depth values were compared by one-way ANOVA with Sidak's multiple comparisons tests. TCRdb re-hosts the immuneACCESS table, in-frame sequences only. Its copies lack some clones; in the studies checked, an unresolved V gene accounts for under half of them, and the cause for the rest is not known. The D gene and trimming were derived from the DNA, and the V and J assignments and clone size from that table. This sample is represented by about 110,000 clones; roughly 88% of them were singletons. The ten largest clonotypes hold 4.5% to 5% of the sample.

V gives up 8 bases and J gives up 0 bases, and the segment between their germline ends measures 16 bases. CDR1 and CDR2, looked up from the germline V gene, are WSHSY and SAAADI. Reading from cysteine to phenylalanine, the CDR3 counts 15 amino acids. Kept here is only the CDR3 DNA, which spans 45 bases and is read in frame from base 1. The chain employs TRBV10-2 and TRBJ1-1; the D gene assignment is ambiguous. This sequence was found in an adult in good health. The specimen comprised peripheral blood, sampled on day 0 of AZD1222 vaccination. The CDR3 protein: CASSAGGGLNTEAFF. The DNA sequence follows: TGCGCCAGCTCCGCCGGAGGAGGGTTGAACACTGAAGCTTTCTTT.